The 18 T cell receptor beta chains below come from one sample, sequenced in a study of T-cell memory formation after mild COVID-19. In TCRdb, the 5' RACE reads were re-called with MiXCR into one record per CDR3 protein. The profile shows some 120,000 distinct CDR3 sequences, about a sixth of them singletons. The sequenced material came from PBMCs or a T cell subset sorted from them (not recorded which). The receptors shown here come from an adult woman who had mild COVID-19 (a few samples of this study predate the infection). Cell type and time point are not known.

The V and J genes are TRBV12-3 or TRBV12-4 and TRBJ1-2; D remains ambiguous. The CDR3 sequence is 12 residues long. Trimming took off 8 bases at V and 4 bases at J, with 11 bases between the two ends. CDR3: CASLNSFYGYTF. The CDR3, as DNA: TGTGCCAGCTTGAACAGCTTCTATGGCTACACCTTC.

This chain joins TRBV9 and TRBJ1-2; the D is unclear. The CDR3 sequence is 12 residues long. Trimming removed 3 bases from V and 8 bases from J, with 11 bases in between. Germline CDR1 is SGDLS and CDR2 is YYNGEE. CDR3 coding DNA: TGTGCCAGCAGCGAACAAACTGAGGGCTACACCTTC. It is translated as CASSEQTEGYTF. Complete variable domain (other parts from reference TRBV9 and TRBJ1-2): DSGVTQTPKHLITATGQRVTLRCSPRSGDLSVYWYQQSLDQGLQFLIQYYNGEERAKGNILERFSAQQFPDLHSELNLSSLELGDSALYFCASSEQTEGYTFGSGTRLTVV.

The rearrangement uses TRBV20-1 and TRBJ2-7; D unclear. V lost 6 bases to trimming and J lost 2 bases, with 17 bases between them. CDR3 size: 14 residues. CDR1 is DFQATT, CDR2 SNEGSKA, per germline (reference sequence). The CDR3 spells CSASPETVTYEQYF. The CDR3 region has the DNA TGCAGTGCCAGTCCGGAGACGGTCACCTACGAGCAGTACTTC.

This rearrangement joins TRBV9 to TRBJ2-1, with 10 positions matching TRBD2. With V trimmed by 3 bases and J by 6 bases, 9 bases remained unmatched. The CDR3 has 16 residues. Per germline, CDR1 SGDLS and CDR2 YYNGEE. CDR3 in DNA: TGTGCCAGCAGCGGGGGAACTGGGACTAGCGTCAATGAGCAGTTCTTC. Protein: CASSGGTGTSVNEQFF.

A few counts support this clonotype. CDR3 in amino acids: CASTATGGEQPQHF. The CDR3 DNA follows: TGTGCCAGCACCGCGACAGGGGGAGAACAGCCCCAGCATTTT. This chain uses TRBV6-6 with TRBJ1-5, with TRBD1 matching 9 bases. After removal of 7 bases from V and 7 bases from J, the junction contained 8 bases not matched to a gene. Germline V gives CDR1 MNHNY, CDR2 SVGAGI (reference sequence). The CDR3 contains 14 residues.

The CDR3 DNA is TGTGCCAGCAGCGTAGTCGGCAGAGGCTACAATGAGCAGTTCTTC. Protein sequence: CASSVVGRGYNEQFF. This chain uses TRBV9 with TRBJ2-1; D is unresolved. Germline CDR1 is SGDLS and CDR2 is YYNGEE. Trimming left V 0 bases short and J 3 bases short, with 10 bases between. The CDR3 contains 15 residues.

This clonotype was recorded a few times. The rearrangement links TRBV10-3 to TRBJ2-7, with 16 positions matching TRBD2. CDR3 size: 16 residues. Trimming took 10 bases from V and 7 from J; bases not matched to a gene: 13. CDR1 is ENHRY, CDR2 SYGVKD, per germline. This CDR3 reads CATHGTSGRVLREQYF. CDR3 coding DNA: TGTGCCACCCACGGGACTAGCGGGAGGGTACTACGGGAGCAGTACTTC.

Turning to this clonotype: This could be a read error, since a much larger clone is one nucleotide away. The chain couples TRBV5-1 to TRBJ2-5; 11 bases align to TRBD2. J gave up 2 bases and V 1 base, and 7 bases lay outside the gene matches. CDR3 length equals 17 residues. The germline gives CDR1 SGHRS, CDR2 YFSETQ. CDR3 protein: CASSLYLAGGPQETQYF. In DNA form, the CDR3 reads TGCGCCAGCAGCTTGTATCTAGCGGGGGGACCGCAAGAGACCCAGTACTTC.

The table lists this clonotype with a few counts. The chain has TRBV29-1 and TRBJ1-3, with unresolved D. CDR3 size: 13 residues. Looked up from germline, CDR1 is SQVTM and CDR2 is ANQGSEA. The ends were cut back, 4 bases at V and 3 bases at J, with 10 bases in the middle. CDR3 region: CSVVLQGGNTIYF. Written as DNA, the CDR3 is TGCAGCGTTGTACTACAAGGTGGAAACACCATATATTTT. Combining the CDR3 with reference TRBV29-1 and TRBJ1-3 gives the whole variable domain SAVISQKPSRDICQRGTSLTIQCQVDSQVTMMFWYRQQPGQSLTLIATANQGSEATYESGFVIDKFPISRPNLTFSTLTVSNMSPEDSSIYLCSVVLQGGNTIYFGEGSWLTVV.

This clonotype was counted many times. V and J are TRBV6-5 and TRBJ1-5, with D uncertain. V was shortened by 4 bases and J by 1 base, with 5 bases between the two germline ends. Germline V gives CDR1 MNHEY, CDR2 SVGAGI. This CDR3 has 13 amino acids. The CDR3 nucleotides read TGTGCCAGCAGTTCATGGAGCAATCAGCCCCAGCATTTT. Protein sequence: CASSSWSNQPQHF.

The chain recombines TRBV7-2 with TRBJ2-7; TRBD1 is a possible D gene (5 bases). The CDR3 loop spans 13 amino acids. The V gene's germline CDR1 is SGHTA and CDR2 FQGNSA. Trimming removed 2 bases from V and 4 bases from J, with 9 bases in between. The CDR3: CASSLTGEYEQYF. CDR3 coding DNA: TGTGCCAGCAGCTTAACAGGAGAGTACGAGCAGTACTTC.

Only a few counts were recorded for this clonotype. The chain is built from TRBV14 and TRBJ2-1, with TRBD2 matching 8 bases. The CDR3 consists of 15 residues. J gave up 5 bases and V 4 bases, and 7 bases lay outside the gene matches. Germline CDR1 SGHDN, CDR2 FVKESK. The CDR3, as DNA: TGTGCCAGCAGCCGGCCAGCGGGAGTTAACAATGAGCAGTTCTTC. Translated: CASSRPAGVNNEQFF. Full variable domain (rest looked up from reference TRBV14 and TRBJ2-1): EAGVTQFPSHSVIEKGQTVTLRCDPISGHDNLYWYRRVMGKEIKFLLHFVKESKQDESGMPNNRFLAERTGGTYSTLKVQPAELEDSGVYFCASSRPAGVNNEQFFGPGTRLTVL.

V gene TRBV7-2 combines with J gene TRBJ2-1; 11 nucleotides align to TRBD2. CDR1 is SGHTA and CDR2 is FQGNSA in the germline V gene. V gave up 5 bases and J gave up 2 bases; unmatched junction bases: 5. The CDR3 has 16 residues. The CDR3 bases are TGTGCCAGCAGCGGGGGACTAGCGGCTCCCTACAATGAGCAGTTCTTC. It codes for CASSGGLAAPYNEQFF.

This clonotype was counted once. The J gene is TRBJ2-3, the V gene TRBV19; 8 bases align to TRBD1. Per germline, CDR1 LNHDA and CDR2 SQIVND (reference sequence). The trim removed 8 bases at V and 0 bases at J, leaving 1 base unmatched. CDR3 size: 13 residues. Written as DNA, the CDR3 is TGTGCCAGTCGACAGGGGAGCACAGATACGCAGTATTTT. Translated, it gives CASRQGSTDTQYF. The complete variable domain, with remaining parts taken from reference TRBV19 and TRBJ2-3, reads DGGITQSPKYLFRKEGQNVTLSCEQNLNHDAMYWYRQDPGQGLRLIYYSQIVNDFQKGDIAEGYSVSREKKESFPLTVTSAQKNPTAFYLCASRQGSTDTQYFGPGTRLTVL.

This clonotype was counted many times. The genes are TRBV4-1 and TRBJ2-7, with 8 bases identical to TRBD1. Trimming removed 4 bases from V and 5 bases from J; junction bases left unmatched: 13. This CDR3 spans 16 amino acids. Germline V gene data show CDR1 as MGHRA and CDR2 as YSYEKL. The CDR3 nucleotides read TGCGCCAGCAGCCCCGGGGTCCTGGACAGGGCCCACGAGCAGTACTTC. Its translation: CASSPGVLDRAHEQYF.

CDR3 sequence reads: CASSSGGGNEQYF. The CDR3 nucleotides are TGTGCCAGCAGTTCTGGGGGAGGGAACGAGCAGTACTTC. The chain links TRBV12-3 or TRBV12-4 to TRBJ2-7, with TRBD2 matching over 7 bases. Trimming at V came to 4 bases and at J to 5 bases, leaving 5 bases not matched to a gene. The CDR3 has 13 residues.

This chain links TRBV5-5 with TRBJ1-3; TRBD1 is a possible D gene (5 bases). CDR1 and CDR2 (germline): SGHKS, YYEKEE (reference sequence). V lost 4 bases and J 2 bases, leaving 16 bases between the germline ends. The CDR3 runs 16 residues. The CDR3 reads CASSAIDSFTGNTIYF. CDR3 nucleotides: TGTGCCAGCAGCGCCATTGACAGCTTCACTGGAAACACCATATATTTT.

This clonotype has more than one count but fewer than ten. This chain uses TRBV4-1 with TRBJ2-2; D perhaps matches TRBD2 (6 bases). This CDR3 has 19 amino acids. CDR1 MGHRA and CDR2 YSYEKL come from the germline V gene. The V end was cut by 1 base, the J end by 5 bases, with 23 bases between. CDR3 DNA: TGCGCCAGCAGCCAAGGGGGGACTCCCGGGGGATTCTTTACCGGGGAGCTGTTTTTT. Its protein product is CASSQGGTPGGFFTGELFF.